This T cell receptor beta chain was identified in a study of blood T cell repertoires in COVID-19. Overall study context: Samples representing acute and convalescent COVID-19 were sourced from the United States, Italy and Spain.

This CDR3 region has 16 residues. Trimming cost V 3 bases and J 4 bases, with 15 bases left between them. Germline assignment: CDR1 LNHNV and CDR2 YYDKDF (reference sequence). Per the original data handling: By means of reference gene primer amplification, nucleated cell counts were estimated. Only in-frame clones appear in the TCRdb table, and some are missing; sequencing was by immunoSEQ multiplex PCR. The V and J calls and the clone size are those of that table, but D and trimming were determined from the DNA. The sample shows about 400,000 clones, 70% to 90% of them seen only once. This clone came up once.

V usage is TRBV15 and J usage is TRBJ1-4; possibly TRBD1 for D (6 bases). The sequence came from a man aged 35-49 years in a cohort exposed to, infected with or recovered from COVID-19 (not recorded which). The sample taken for sequencing was PBMCs or T cells enriched from blood (not recorded which). The CDR3 region has the DNA TGTGCCACCAGCAGCTACCCCGGGACACTTAATGAAAAACTGTTTTTT. Protein sequence: CATSSYPGTLNEKLFF.